The 25 T cell receptor beta chains below were found in one sample sequenced in a study of glioma-infiltrating T cells. The iRepertoire nested amplicon-rescue multiplex PCR amplified TCR alpha and beta CDR3s from RNA. TCRdb passed the multiplex PCR reads through MiXCR, listing each CDR3 protein once. The sample has more than 100,000 distinct CDR3 sequences; about 28% are singletons. Input material: glioma tissue, nonneoplastic brain tissue, or PBMCs (not recorded which). These receptors were taken from a human donor with low-grade glioma or glioblastoma, undergoing nonglioma brain surgery, or in good health (not recorded which).

This chain's CDR3 is CASSLDRFKPFF. The CDR3 coding sequence is TGTGCCAGCAGCTTGGACAGGTTTAAGCCGTTTTTT. The chain is built from TRBV7-2 and TRBJ2-2, with 7 bases aligning to TRBD1. The CDR3 sequence is 12 residues long. V was clipped by 3 bases and J by 16 bases; unmatched bases: 8. Germline assignment: CDR1 SGHTA and CDR2 FQGNSA.

As for this clonotype: A much larger clone differs by one base, so this may be a read error. The CDR3 carries no conserved terminal phenylalanine or tryptophan, so it likely arises from a read error. The chain couples TRBV12-3 or TRBV12-4 to TRBJ2-5, with 7 nucleotides matching TRBD1. The CDR3 sequence is 14 residues long. The ends lost 5 bases at V and 2 bases at J; junction bases unmatched: 5. The DNA for the CDR3 is TGTGCCAGCAGTGTGGACAGGACACAAGAGACCCAGTACCTC. Amino acids: CASSVDRTQETQYL.

This clonotype was picked up many times. The chain is built from TRBV6-1 and TRBJ1-3; D is unresolved. This CDR3 is 14 amino acids long. V lost 1 base and J 12 bases, leaving 16 bases between the germline ends. Germline lookup yields CDR1 MNHNS and CDR2 SASEGT. The CDR3 DNA is TGTGCCAGCAGTGAAGAGCTAGGGATGATTTTCATATATTTT. As protein: CASSEELGMIFIYF.

There are a few counts of this clonotype. This chain connects TRBV4-2 to TRBJ2-3, with D uncertain. From germline, CDR1 is LGHNA and CDR2 YNFKEQ. The V and J ends lost 0 bases and 4 bases respectively, with 8 bases between them. CDR3 length: 14 amino acids. CDR3 residues: CASSQESSPDTQYF. For the CDR3, the DNA is TGTGCCAGCAGCCAAGAAAGTAGCCCAGATACGCAGTATTTT.

This clonotype was found many times. The rearrangement uses TRBV2 and TRBJ2-5; D remains ambiguous. The CDR3 contains 15 residues. Germline V gene sequence: CDR1 SNHLY, CDR2 FYNNEI. Deletions cut 2 bases from V and 2 bases from J, with 12 bases between. As DNA, the CDR3 is TGTGCCAGCAGTGAACCCAGTAGGTTTCAAGAGACCCAGTACTTC. Translation gives CASSEPSRFQETQYF.

For this clonotype: This sequence may be a read error, since a much larger clone differs from it by one base. The chain combines TRBV4-2 with TRBJ1-2; no definite D call. V was shortened by 1 base and J by 4 bases, with 10 bases between the two germline ends. The CDR3 runs to 14 residues. Germline CDR1 is LGHNA and CDR2 is YNFKEQ. Written as DNA, the CDR3 is TGTGCCAGCAGCCAAGGCCCCAGGAGCTATGGCTACACCTTC. It translates to CASSQGPRSYGYTF.

J is TRBJ2-1 and V is TRBV30, with D perhaps TRBD2 (5 bases). V dropped 4 bases and J dropped 6 bases, with 10 bases sitting between them. The CDR3 totals 12 residues. Per the germline V gene, CDR1 is GTSNPN and CDR2 is SVGIG (reference sequence). The CDR3 reads CAWIRGLNEQFF. CDR3 DNA sequence: TGTGCCTGGATTCGAGGGCTCAATGAGCAGTTCTTC. Filled out from reference TRBV30 and TRBJ2-1, the complete variable domain reads SQTIHQWPATLVQPVGSPLSLECTVEGTSNPNLYWYRQAAGRGLQLLFYSVGIGQISSEVPQNLSASRPQDRQFILSSKKLLLSDSGFYLCAWIRGLNEQFFGPGTRLTVL.

At least ten counts were recorded for this clonotype. This chain connects TRBV7-2 to TRBJ2-3; D assignment may be TRBD1 or TRBD2 (5 bases each). The CDR3 consists of 15 residues. V shed 2 bases and J shed 5 bases, with 14 bases lying between them. CDR1 is SGHTA, CDR2 FQGNSA, per germline. CDR3 sequence: CASSLWSGREDTQYF. CDR3 DNA: TGTGCCAGCAGCTTATGGTCAGGGAGAGAAGATACGCAGTATTTT.

Concerning this clonotype: One base away lies a much larger clone, so this may be a sequencing read error. The genes are TRBV6-2 or TRBV6-3 and TRBJ1-1, with unresolved D. Trimming cost V 7 bases and J 4 bases, with 13 bases left between them. This CDR3 spans 13 amino acids. CDR1 is MNHEY, CDR2 SVGEGT, per germline. The CDR3 sequence: CASNFVTATEAFF. CDR3 in DNA: TGTGCCAGCAACTTCGTCACCGCCACTGAAGCTTTCTTT.

Details on this clonotype: This CDR3 is missing its conserved last phenylalanine or tryptophan, likely due to a read error. The rearrangement uses TRBV29-1 and TRBJ1-1; D remains unclear. CDR3 length: 13 amino acids. Trimming pared 5 bases from V and 1 base from J, leaving 11 bases between. Germline V gives CDR1 SQVTM, CDR2 ANQGSEA. Written as DNA, the CDR3 is TGCAGCGTTTCCAGGACGTGGAACACTGAAGCTTTCCTT. Protein product: CSVSRTWNTEAFL.

In its sample, this clonotype was seen a few times. V usage is TRBV7-3 and J usage is TRBJ2-1, with 9 bases lining up with TRBD1. CDR1 is SGHTA, CDR2 FQGTGA, per germline. This CDR3 is built from 15 residues. V lost 5 bases and J lost 7; bases outside the gene matches: 9. The CDR3 DNA follows: TGTGCCAGCAGCCCCCCGGGACAGGGATTGAATGAGCAGTTCTTC. Protein sequence: CASSPPGQGLNEQFF.

As regards this clonotype: Compared with germline, one end of the junction differs, possibly owing to a read error. The rearrangement links TRBV28 to TRBJ1-6; 9 bases agree with TRBD1. Germline lookup yields CDR1 MDHEN and CDR2 SYDVKM. The CDR3 runs to 14 residues. The CDR3 DNA reads as TGTGCCAGCAGTTTATTGACAGGGGGTTCACACCTCCACTTT. Its protein product is CASSLLTGGSHLHF.

On this clonotype itself: This may be a read error: a much more frequent sequence differs by one nucleotide. Here the CDR3 reads CASSLIGAEAQYF. DNA for the CDR3: TGTGCCAGCAGCTTAATCGGGGCGGAGGCCCAGTACTTC. V gene TRBV7-9 combines with J gene TRBJ2-5; possibly TRBD1 or TRBD2 for D (5 bases each). Germline V gene data show CDR1 as SEHNR and CDR2 as FQNEAQ (reference sequence). The ends were cut back, 2 bases at V and 9 bases at J, with 13 bases in the middle. The CDR3 sequence is 13 residues long.

This clonotype was seen more than once but under ten times. The chain has TRBV5-4 and TRBJ2-1; the match to TRBD2 covers 8 bases. This CDR3 has 15 residues. Losses at the gene ends were 4 bases for V and 1 base for J; bases not matched to a gene: 4. Germline CDR1 and CDR2: SGHNT and YYREEE (reference sequence). CDR3 loop: CASSASGGSYNEQFF. DNA for the CDR3: TGTGCCAGCAGCGCTTCGGGGGGGTCCTACAATGAGCAGTTCTTC.

V is TRBV6-5 and J is TRBJ2-2; 10 bases are a match to TRBD2. After removal of 2 bases from V and 5 bases from J, the junction contained 2 bases not matched to a gene. The length of the CDR3 is 15 residues. Per germline, CDR1 MNHEY and CDR2 SVGAGI. CDR3 in DNA: TGTGCCAGCAGTTACGTAGCGGGGGGTACCGGGGAGCTGTTTTTT. Protein: CASSYVAGGTGELFF.

To note about this clonotype: A much larger clone differs from this one at a single base, so this may be a read error. The rearrangement joins TRBV15 to TRBJ1-2; D gene uncertain. The CDR3 covers 14 residues. The germline V gene encodes CDR1 LNHNV and CDR2 YYDKDF (reference sequence). CDR3 nucleotides: TGTGCCACCAGCAGAGGAGAGCTTCGGGATGGCTGCACCTTC. Residues: CATSRGELRDGCTF.

There are many counts of this clonotype. The chain is built from TRBV28 and TRBJ2-7; a possible D gene is TRBD1 (6 bases). Germline V lookup: CDR1 MDHEN, CDR2 SYDVKM. The V end lost 7 bases, the J end lost 3 bases, and 13 bases lay between the germline ends. The CDR3 contains 13 residues. The CDR3 spells CASTRGSRYEQYF. The CDR3, as DNA: TGTGCCAGCACGAGGGGGTCCCGCTACGAGCAGTACTTC. The full variable domain, rest sourced from reference TRBV28 and TRBJ2-7, is DVKVTQSSRYLVKRTGEKVFLECVQDMDHENMFWYRQDPGLGLRLIYFSYDVKMKEKGDIPEGYSVSREKKERFSLILESASTNQTSMYLCASTRGSRYEQYFGPGTRLTVT.

This clonotype was counted many times. The gene calls are TRBV28 and TRBJ2-3; D remains unclear. Trimming removed 6 bases at V and 1 base at J, with 2 bases between. Germline loops: CDR1 MDHEN, CDR2 SYDVKM. The CDR3 runs 11 residues. The DNA of the CDR3 is TGTGCCAGCAGGGGCACAGATACGCAGTATTTT. Its protein product is CASRGTDTQYF.

This clonotype occurred many times. The chain has TRBV7-2 and TRBJ2-4, with D maybe TRBD2 (5 bases). Trimming cost V 1 base and J 3 bases, with 13 bases left between them. The germline V gene encodes CDR1 SGHTA and CDR2 FQGNSA. The CDR3 loop spans 16 amino acids. The CDR3 DNA follows: TGTGCCAGCAGCTTAGTCGGTTACCGGGGCAAAAACATTCAGTACTTC. Amino acid sequence: CASSLVGYRGKNIQYF.

In its sample, this clonotype was seen once. The chain is built from TRBV11-2 and TRBJ2-3; D possibly corresponds to TRBD2 (5 bases). In germline, CDR1 is SGHAT, CDR2 FQNNGV. Trimming pared 2 bases from V and 4 bases from J, leaving 7 bases between. The CDR3 covers 13 residues. The CDR3 coding sequence is TGTGCCAGCAGCTTATGGGGAGCAGATACGCAGTATTTT. The encoded protein is CASSLWGADTQYF.

This clonotype was counted ten times or more. The chain joins TRBV7-9 to TRBJ2-3; D gene unclear. Germline lookup yields CDR1 SEHNR and CDR2 FQNEAQ (reference sequence). V was trimmed by 3 bases and J by 2 bases, leaving 9 bases between them. The CDR3 is 14 residues long. The CDR3, as DNA: TGTGCCAGCAGCTTGACCGCTCCCACAGATACGCAGTATTTT. This translates into CASSLTAPTDTQYF.

This clonotype was observed at least ten times. V and J are TRBV20-1 and TRBJ1-5, with D uncertain. Germline CDR1 and CDR2: DFQATT and SNEGSKA (reference sequence). The V end was cut by 6 bases, the J end by 5 bases, with 14 bases between. The CDR3 has 13 residues. CDR3 amino acids: CSAKYGRDQPQHF. CDR3 DNA: TGCAGTGCCAAGTACGGCAGAGATCAGCCCCAGCATTTT.

The chain employs TRBV11-2 and TRBJ2-5, with a weak D call TRBD1 (6 bases). V was clipped by 5 bases and J by 5 bases, with 15 bases between them. Germline values: CDR1 SGHAT, CDR2 FQNNGV. The CDR3 runs to 14 residues. CDR3 sequence: CASSLRGSRETQYF. CDR3 in DNA: TGTGCCAGCAGCCTAAGGGGGAGTCGGGAGACCCAGTACTTC.

This clonotype was found a few times. Being one base from a much bigger clone, this may be a read error. The V call is TRBV20-1, the J call TRBJ2-5; 13 positions agree with TRBD2. Per germline, CDR1 DFQATT and CDR2 SNEGSKA (reference sequence). The CDR3 runs to 14 residues. CDR3 bases: TGCAGTGCTAAAACTAGCGGGGGGGCGGAGACCAAGTACTTC. It yields the protein CSAKTSGGAETKYF.

This clonotype was recorded at least ten times. The chain joins TRBV15 to TRBJ2-7, with 12 bases fitting TRBD1. Germline CDR1 is LNHNV and CDR2 is YYDKDF (reference sequence). The CDR3 runs to 18 residues. The ends lost 5 bases at V and 5 bases at J; junction bases unmatched: 16. CDR3 sequence reads: CATSPQWGQGARVNEQYF. The CDR3 DNA reads as TGTGCCACCAGCCCTCAGTGGGGACAGGGGGCGCGTGTGAACGAGCAGTACTTC. The entire variable domain, with the rest obtained from reference TRBV15 and TRBJ2-7, is as follows: DAMVIQNPRYQVTQFGKPVTLSCSQTLNHNVMYWYQQKSSQAPKLLFHYYDKDFNNEADTPDNFQSRRPNTSFCFLDIRSPGLGDTAMYLCATSPQWGQGARVNEQYFGPGTRLTVT.